The next 29 T cell receptor beta chains were all read from a single sample in a study of cytomegalovirus exposure and HLA in healthy donors (dated by TCRdb to about 2017). The library was built by means of the immunoSEQ multiplex PCR assay. For the multiplex PCR, a mixture combining 60 forward primers for TCR Vbeta segments and 13 reverse primers for TCR Jbeta segments was used. TCRdb stores this immuneACCESS table with in-frame sequences only. Part of the clones is absent; in the studies checked, under half of the shortfall reflects unresolved V genes, and no reason is known for the rest. Within this sample are roughly 110,000 clones, with over 60% of them counted one time only. The ten most abundant clones make up around 4.9% of the sample. Sequenced: PBMCs. These receptors all come from a man aged 25 to 45 in good health and CMV-seropositive.

The rearrangement joins TRBV10-3 to TRBJ1-2, with 7 bases aligning to TRBD1. Germline V CDR1 and CDR2: ENHRY, SYGVKD. Trimming took 1 base from V and 2 from J; bases not matched to a gene: 4. The CDR3 covers 15 residues. CDR3 DNA sequence: TGTGCCATCAGTGAGTATACCAGGGGGAACTATGGCTACACCTTC. This gives the protein CAISEYTRGNYGYTF.

The genes are TRBV19 and TRBJ2-2; tentatively, D is TRBD1 (6 bases). The CDR3 spans 11 residues. The ends were cut back, 8 bases at V and 6 bases at J, with 7 bases in the middle. CDR1 and CDR2 (germline): LNHDA, SQIVND (reference sequence). This chain's CDR3 is CASEGAGELFF. CDR3 DNA sequence: TGTGCCAGTGAGGGGGCCGGGGAGCTGTTTTTT.

In its sample, this clone was seen once. The chain couples TRBV7-8 to TRBJ1-5, with D hard to call. CDR1 is SGHVS and CDR2 is FQNEAQ in the germline V gene. Trimming stripped 5 bases from V and 0 bases from J, with 14 bases between. This CDR3 spans 16 amino acids. The CDR3 DNA reads as TGTGCCAGCAGCGCGGGCCCTTTAAGTAGCAATCAGCCCCAGCATTTT. This gives the protein CASSAGPLSSNQPQHF. Based on the CDR3 plus reference TRBV7-8 and TRBJ1-5, the full variable domain is GAGVSQSPRYKVAKRGQDVALRCDPISGHVSLFWYQQALGQGPEFLTYFQNEAQLDKSGLPSDRFFAERPEGSVSTLKIQRTQQEDSAVYLCASSAGPLSSNQPQHFGDGTRLSIL.

The genes are TRBV28 and TRBJ1-1, with D unclear. The germline V and J ends were trimmed by 8 bases and 7 bases, with 11 bases remaining between them. Germline CDR1 MDHEN, CDR2 SYDVKM. The CDR3 is 11 amino acids. CDR3 sequence (DNA): TGTGCCAGCGTGACGACTCGTGAAGCTTTCTTT. Translation: CASVTTREAFF.

The genes are TRBV4-2 and TRBJ2-5; D is perhaps TRBD2 (7 bases). V was cut by 4 bases and J by 5 bases, with 17 bases left in between. In germline, CDR1 is LGHNA, CDR2 YNFKEQ. This CDR3 has 15 amino acids. Here the CDR3 reads CASSLGGGPAETQYF. CDR3 nucleotide sequence: TGTGCCAGCAGCCTAGGGGGGGGGCCGGCCGAGACCCAGTACTTC.

This clone came up a few times. The chain joins TRBV19 to TRBJ2-1; TRBD2 matches at 13 bases. With 5 bases clipped from V and 8 bases from J, the junction kept 6 bases outside the gene matches. Germline CDR1 and CDR2: LNHDA and SQIVND (reference sequence). This CDR3 region has 15 residues. DNA of the CDR3: TGTGCCAGTAGTGCTCGACTAGCGGGGGGAGATGAGCAGTTCTTC. Translation: CASSARLAGGDEQFF.

The chain has TRBV27 and TRBJ1-3; tentatively, D is TRBD1 (5 bases). Germline V gives CDR1 MNHEY, CDR2 SMNVEV (reference sequence). The CDR3 contains 15 residues. V lost 11 bases and J lost 0, with 17 bases in between. The CDR3 nucleotides are TGTGCCCCCGAGGAGGGGTGGAACTCTGGAAACACCATATATTTT. Amino acids: CAPEEGWNSGNTIYF.

The V and J genes are TRBV4-1 and TRBJ1-6; possibly TRBD1 for D (5 bases). The V and J ends lost 3 bases and 9 bases respectively, with 12 bases between them. This CDR3 has 14 amino acids. Germline loops: CDR1 MGHRA, CDR2 YSYEKL. CDR3 sequence reads: CASSQALGGSPLHF. CDR3 DNA: TGCGCCAGCAGCCAGGCCTTGGGGGGTTCACCCCTCCACTTT.

J is TRBJ2-7 and V is TRBV10-1; 10 bases fit TRBD1. Germline trimming cut 0 bases from V and 6 bases from J; bases unmatched to any gene: 5. The germline gives CDR1 WNHNN, CDR2 SYGVQD (reference sequence). This CDR3 has 15 amino acids. CDR3 region: CASSESMGQGFEQYF. CDR3 sequence (DNA): TGCGCCAGCAGTGAGTCGATGGGACAGGGGTTCGAGCAGTACTTC.

The rearrangement joins TRBV5-6 to TRBJ2-7; possible D gene TRBD1, 5 bases. Trimming left V 1 base short and J 0 bases short, with 14 bases between. The germline CDR1 and CDR2 sequences are SGHDT and YYEEEE. This CDR3 has 16 amino acids. The CDR3 spells CASSLSWGSDSYEQYF. CDR3 DNA: TGTGCCAGCAGCTTGAGCTGGGGCTCCGACTCCTACGAGCAGTACTTC.

V is TRBV11-2 and J is TRBJ2-1; 15 nucleotides agree with TRBD2. CDR3 length: 18 residues. V lost 1 base, J lost 10 bases, and 11 bases stayed unmatched. Germline lookup yields CDR1 SGHAT and CDR2 FQNNGV. CDR3 sequence (DNA): TGTGCCAGCAGCTTAGTAATCAGGACTAGCGGGGGGGCAGGCGAGCAGTTCTTC. It is translated as CASSLVIRTSGGAGEQFF.

The CDR3 region is CATTTGGYGYTF. The CDR3 DNA reads as TGTGCCACCACGACAGGGGGCTATGGCTACACCTTC. This sequence joins TRBV28 and TRBJ1-2; 9 bases fit TRBD1. With 10 bases clipped from V and 4 bases from J, the junction kept 4 bases outside the gene matches. Germline assignment: CDR1 MDHEN and CDR2 SYDVKM. The CDR3 runs 12 residues.

The chain employs TRBV28 and TRBJ2-1; 7 nucleotides align to TRBD1. This CDR3 comprises 19 residues. CDR1 is MDHEN, CDR2 SYDVKM, per germline. After removal of 4 bases from V and 4 bases from J, the junction contained 19 bases not matched to a gene. The CDR3 DNA sequence: TGTGCCAGCAGTTCCTACCTCCGGTCCAAAGGGACAGAGTACAATGAGCAGTTCTTC. This translates into CASSSYLRSKGTEYNEQFF.

V usage is TRBV7-2 and J usage is TRBJ2-1; tentatively, D is TRBD1 (6 bases). The CDR3 runs to 13 residues. V was clipped by 4 bases and J by 9 bases, with 13 bases between them. Germline-derived CDR1 and CDR2 are SGHTA and FQGNSA. The CDR3 DNA reads TGTGCCAGCAGCTCACAGGGACGGGGTGAGCAGTTCTTC. This codes for CASSSQGRGEQFF.

This clone was observed once. The genes are TRBV25-1 and TRBJ1-5, with D unclear. The germline gives CDR1 MGHDK, CDR2 SYGVNS. The ends were cut back, 11 bases at V and 7 bases at J, with 21 bases in the middle. This CDR3 region has 14 residues. The CDR3 region is CASEAAGSSQPQHF. Here the CDR3 DNA reads TGTGCCTCCGAAGCGGCAGGATCCAGCCAGCCCCAGCATTTT.

This sequence joins TRBV30 and TRBJ1-1; TRBD1 aligns across 10 bases. The CDR3 runs 17 residues. After removal of 4 bases from V and 0 bases from J, the junction contained 11 bases not matched to a gene. Germline values: CDR1 GTSNPN, CDR2 SVGIG (reference sequence). CDR3 DNA: TGTGCCTGGACTCTGAGACAGGGGGCCGGACTGAACACTGAAGCTTTCTTT. It codes for CAWTLRQGAGLNTEAFF.

The chain carries TRBV6-7 and TRBJ2-1, with a tentative D call TRBD2 (6 bases). TRBV6-7 is an ORF; its function is uncertain. This CDR3 has 14 residues. Trimming took off 2 bases at V and 9 bases at J, with 14 bases between the two ends. DNA of the CDR3: TGTGCCAGCAGTTACGTCACGACTAGTTCTGAGCAGTTCTTC. Translated: CASSYVTTSSEQFF.

V and J are TRBV2 and TRBJ1-1; D uncertain. Trimming stripped 5 bases from V and 4 bases from J, with 5 bases between. Germline V gene sequence: CDR1 SNHLY, CDR2 FYNNEI. This CDR3 has 11 amino acids. This CDR3 is CASSRGTEAFF. The CDR3 nucleotides are TGTGCCAGCAGTCGAGGCACTGAAGCTTTCTTT.

This sequence joins TRBV6-5 and TRBJ1-2, with D perhaps matching TRBD1 (5 bases). Trimming shortened V by 6 bases and J by 3 bases, and 11 bases separated the two germline ends. From germline, CDR1 is MNHEY and CDR2 SVGAGI. This CDR3 is built from 13 residues. The CDR3, as DNA: TGTGCCAGCAGATCTAGACAGTACTATGGCTACACCTTC. Residues: CASRSRQYYGYTF.

This clone was recorded a few times. The rearrangement links TRBV7-9 to TRBJ2-2, with TRBD2 matching 10 bases. Germline assignment: CDR1 SEHNR and CDR2 FQNEAQ (reference sequence). Trimming at V came to 4 bases and at J to 6 bases, leaving 11 bases not matched to a gene. This CDR3 region has 17 residues. CDR3 loop: CASSSPSGGASSGELFF. Here the CDR3 DNA reads TGTGCCAGCAGCTCTCCTAGCGGGGGCGCCTCGTCCGGGGAGCTGTTTTTT. The variable domain in full, with the rest retrieved from reference TRBV7-9 and TRBJ2-2, is DTGVSQNPRHKITKRGQNVTFRCDPISEHNRLYWYRQTLGQGPEFLTYFQNEAQLEKSRLLSDRFSAERPKGSFSTLEIQRTEQGDSAMYLCASSSPSGGASSGELFFGEGSRLTVL.

CDR3: CASSGPEGDGYTF. The DNA for the CDR3 is TGTGCCAGCAGTGGGCCTGAGGGGGACGGCTACACCTTC. J is TRBJ1-2 and V is TRBV2; possibly TRBD1 for D (6 bases). This CDR3 comprises 13 residues. Trimming took 4 bases from V and 8 from J, leaving 14 bases between them. Germline CDR1 SNHLY, CDR2 FYNNEI.

This clone was counted once. V usage is TRBV5-5 and J usage is TRBJ2-1; 10 bases are a match to TRBD1. V trimming: 2 bases; J trimming: 5 bases; junction bases outside the gene matches: 4. Germline-derived CDR1 and CDR2 are SGHKS and YYEKEE (reference sequence). This CDR3 contains 15 residues. Here the CDR3 reads CASSFDGTGDNEQFF. The CDR3 DNA is TGTGCCAGCAGCTTTGATGGGACAGGGGACAATGAGCAGTTCTTC. Full variable domain (rest looked up from reference TRBV5-5 and TRBJ2-1): DAGVTQSPTHLIKTRGQQVTLRCSPISGHKSVSWYQQVLGQGPQFIFQYYEKEERGRGNFPDRFSARQFPNYSSELNVNALLLGDSALYLCASSFDGTGDNEQFFGPGTRLTVL.

The CDR3 DNA reads as TGTGCCAGCAGTAGGACCCTGGGGGACTCATCCGAGCAGTACTTC. Protein: CASSRTLGDSSEQYF. The rearrangement links TRBV7-9 to TRBJ2-7; D is perhaps TRBD2 (6 bases). This CDR3 has 15 residues. CDR1 is SEHNR, CDR2 FQNEAQ, per germline (reference sequence). Trimming took off 6 bases at V and 6 bases at J, with 21 bases between the two ends.

The CDR3 sequence is CASSPQDRGLGSPLHF. CDR3 sequence (DNA): TGTGCCAGCTCACCACAGGACAGGGGGCTCGGTTCACCCCTCCACTTT. The V call is TRBV18, the J call TRBJ1-6; 11 nucleotides line up with TRBD1. The V and J ends lost 1 base and 9 bases, in that order; junction bases with no gene match: 5. The germline CDR1 and CDR2 sequences are KGHSH and LQKENI. This CDR3 has 16 amino acids.

The V and J genes are TRBV9 and TRBJ1-3, with D perhaps matching TRBD1 (5 bases). V was trimmed by 3 bases and J by 4 bases, leaving 14 bases between them. This CDR3 region has 15 residues. CDR1 and CDR2 (germline): SGDLS, YYNGEE. The CDR3 coding sequence is TGTGCCAGCAGCGGAGCCGCGGGGGAAGGAAACACCATATATTTT. Translating gives CASSGAAGEGNTIYF.

This clone appeared a single time. CDR3 nucleotides: TGTGCCAGCAGCTTGGGAGCGGGACAGGGATTTCAGCCCCAGCATTTT. As protein: CASSLGAGQGFQPQHF. J is TRBJ1-5 and V is TRBV5-5, with 9 positions matching TRBD1. Germline V gene lookup returns CDR1 SGHKS and CDR2 YYEKEE (reference sequence). The CDR3 sequence is 16 residues long. The ends lost 0 bases at V and 6 bases at J; junction bases unmatched: 7.

This clone has just a few counts. V usage is TRBV7-2 and J usage is TRBJ1-2; possibly TRBD1 for D (5 bases). CDR3 length equals 16 residues. Trimming cost V 1 base and J 8 bases, with 20 bases left between them. Germline CDR1 SGHTA, CDR2 FQGNSA. The CDR3 nucleotides are TGTGCCAGCAGCTTAGTCTTGTTTCAGGGCGTTCGGGGCTACACCTTC. Protein sequence: CASSLVLFQGVRGYTF.

At least ten counts were recorded for this clone. The rearrangement uses TRBV10-3 and TRBJ2-1; 8 bases match TRBD2. This CDR3 contains 13 residues. J was trimmed by 13 bases and V by 0 bases; bases with no gene match: 5. Germline CDR1 is ENHRY and CDR2 is SYGVKD. The CDR3 region has the DNA TGTGCCATCAGTGAGTCGGTGAGCGGGGGTCAGTTCTTC. It translates to CAISESVSGGQFF.

A note on this clone: Its ends do not fully match the called genes, so a read error is possible. This sequence joins TRBV7-9 and TRBJ1-1, with TRBD1 matching over 7 bases. The CDR3 consists of 14 residues. Germline V gene sequence: CDR1 SEHNR, CDR2 FQNEAQ (reference sequence). In DNA form, the CDR3 reads TGTTCCAGCAGCGTGGACAGGCGGAACACTGAAGCTTTCTTT. Translating it yields CSSSVDRRNTEAFF.